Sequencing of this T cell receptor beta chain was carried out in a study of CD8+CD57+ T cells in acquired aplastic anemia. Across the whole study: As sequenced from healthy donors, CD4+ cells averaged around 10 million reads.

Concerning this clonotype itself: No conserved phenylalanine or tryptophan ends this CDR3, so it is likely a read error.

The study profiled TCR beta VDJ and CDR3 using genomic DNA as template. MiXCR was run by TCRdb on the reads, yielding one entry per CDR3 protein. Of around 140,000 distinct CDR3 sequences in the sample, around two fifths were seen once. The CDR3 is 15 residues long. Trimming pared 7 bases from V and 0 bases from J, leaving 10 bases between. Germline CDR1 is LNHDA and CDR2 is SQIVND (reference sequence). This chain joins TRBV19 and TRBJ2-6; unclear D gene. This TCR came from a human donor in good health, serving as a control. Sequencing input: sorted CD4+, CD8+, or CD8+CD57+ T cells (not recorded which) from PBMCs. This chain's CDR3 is CASTPGHSGANVLTA. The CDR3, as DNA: TGTGCCAGTACCCCCGGGCACTCTGGGGCCAACGTCCTGACTGCA.